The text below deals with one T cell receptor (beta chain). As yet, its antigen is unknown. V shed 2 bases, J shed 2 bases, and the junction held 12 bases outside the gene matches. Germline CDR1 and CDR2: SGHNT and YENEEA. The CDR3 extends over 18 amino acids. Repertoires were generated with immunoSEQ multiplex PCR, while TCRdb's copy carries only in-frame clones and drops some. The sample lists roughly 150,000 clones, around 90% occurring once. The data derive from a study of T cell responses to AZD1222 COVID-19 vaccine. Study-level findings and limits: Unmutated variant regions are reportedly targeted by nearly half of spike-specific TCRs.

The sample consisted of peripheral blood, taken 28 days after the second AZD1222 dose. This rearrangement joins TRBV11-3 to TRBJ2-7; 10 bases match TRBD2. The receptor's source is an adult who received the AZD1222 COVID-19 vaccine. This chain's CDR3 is CASSLPQGPSGSPYEQYF. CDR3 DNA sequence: TGTGCCAGCAGCTTACCCCAAGGGCCTAGCGGGAGTCCCTACGAGCAGTACTTC.